A single sample gave rise to the 30 T cell receptor beta chains below, sequenced in a study of control samples from healthy donors and cancer patients. Clones were sequenced by immunoSEQ multiplex PCR, and TCRdb holds only the in-frame ones, with some missing. The profile shows around 250,000 clones, around 80% of them singletons. The material sequenced was PBMCs. These receptors all stem from a woman aged 55-70 years with lung cancer.

The genes are TRBV29-1 and TRBJ1-2; D gene uncertain. V was trimmed by 2 bases and J by 11 bases, leaving 6 bases between them. This CDR3 contains 9 residues. CDR1 is SQVTM and CDR2 is ANQGSEA in the germline V gene. Written as DNA, the CDR3 is TGCAGCGTTGAAAGGGAATACACCTTC. Its protein is CSVEREYTF.

The gene calls are TRBV7-8 and TRBJ1-3; D gene unclear. Trimming cost V 1 base and J 4 bases, with 8 bases left between them. CDR1 is SGHVS and CDR2 is FQNEAQ in the germline V gene. This CDR3 spans 14 amino acids. The CDR3 DNA follows: TGTGCCAGCAGCTTAGACGGTTTCGGAAACACCATATATTTT. This encodes CASSLDGFGNTIYF.

The chain uses TRBV7-9 and TRBJ1-1; the match to TRBD1 covers 8 bases. The V gene end was trimmed by 5 bases and the J gene end by 3 bases; junction bases not matched to a gene: 17. The CDR3 is made up of 18 amino acids. Germline V gene sequence: CDR1 SEHNR, CDR2 FQNEAQ (reference sequence). CDR3 in DNA: TGTGCCAGCAGCCCCTCTTCGCACCTTACAGGGGGGGACACTGAAGCTTTCTTT. Translating gives CASSPSSHLTGGDTEAFF.

V usage is TRBV7-3 and J usage is TRBJ1-1; TRBD1 aligns across 8 bases. Germline lookup yields CDR1 SGHTA and CDR2 FQGTGA. The CDR3 contains 15 residues. V lost 5 bases to trimming and J lost 1 base; unmatched junction nucleotides: 6. CDR3: CASSPGGSGNTEAFF. DNA of the CDR3: TGTGCCAGCAGCCCAGGGGGCTCGGGGAACACTGAAGCTTTCTTT.

The chain joins TRBV7-3 to TRBJ1-2, with D perhaps matching TRBD1 (5 bases). Per the germline V gene, CDR1 is SGHTA and CDR2 is FQGTGA. The CDR3 is made up of 13 amino acids. Trimming removed 4 bases from V and 4 bases from J, with 10 bases in between. The CDR3 protein is CASSSRQSYGYTF. DNA for the CDR3: TGTGCCAGCAGCTCTCGACAGAGCTATGGCTACACCTTC.

The rearrangement uses TRBV9 and TRBJ1-4; 7 bases map to TRBD1. Per germline, CDR1 SGDLS and CDR2 YYNGEE. The CDR3 is 15 amino acids. Trimming took 2 bases from V and 7 from J; bases not matched to a gene: 8. This chain's CDR3 is CASSVTGILSEKLFF. The CDR3 region has the DNA TGTGCCAGCAGCGTGACAGGGATTCTTAGTGAAAAACTGTTTTTT.

The chain uses TRBV6-5 and TRBJ2-7; D gene ambiguous. The germline V and J ends were trimmed by 0 bases and 4 bases, with 16 bases remaining between them. Germline V gives CDR1 MNHEY, CDR2 SVGAGI. The CDR3 is 16 residues long. The CDR3 bases are TGTGCCAGCAGTTACTCTATTTCAGGCGGTGGGTACGAGCAGTACTTC. Translating gives CASSYSISGGGYEQYF.

J is TRBJ2-1 and V is TRBV5-1; D is ambiguous. The germline V gene has CDR1 SGHRS and CDR2 YFSETQ. The germline V and J ends were trimmed by 5 bases and 0 bases, with 12 bases remaining between them. CDR3 length: 15 amino acids. DNA for the CDR3: TGCGCCAGCAGTGTGGACGTAGCCTCCTACAATGAGCAGTTCTTC. It encodes CASSVDVASYNEQFF.

On this clone itself: A read error may produce the germline difference seen at one junction end. The chain links TRBV11-3 to TRBJ2-1, with TRBD2 identical over 11 bases. The CDR3 sequence is 18 residues long. The germline gives CDR1 SGHNT, CDR2 YENEEA. The CDR3 reads CASALTSGGPSSYSEQFF. The DNA for the CDR3 is TGTGCCAGCGCCCTTACTAGCGGGGGCCCTAGCTCCTACAGTGAGCAGTTCTTC.

This chain links TRBV11-1 with TRBJ2-5; no clear D gene. The CDR3 runs to 15 residues. V was shortened by 3 bases and J by 1 base, with 12 bases between the two germline ends. Per germline, CDR1 SGHAT and CDR2 FQDESV (reference sequence). CDR3 protein: CASSLSQLIQETQYF. The CDR3 nucleotides are TGTGCCAGCAGCTTGAGTCAGTTGATCCAAGAGACCCAGTACTTC.

The J gene is TRBJ2-1, the V gene TRBV7-9; 7 positions match TRBD2. Trimming took 6 bases from V and 6 from J; bases not matched to a gene: 11. Germline CDR1 is SEHNR and CDR2 is FQNEAQ (reference sequence). The CDR3 extends over 15 amino acids. The CDR3 bases are TGTGCCAGCAGTTTACGGGAGGCCGCCTCCAATGAGCAGTTCTTC. Residues: CASSLREAASNEQFF.

This chain links TRBV7-9 with TRBJ1-2; 8 nucleotides line up with TRBD1. Germline V gene lookup returns CDR1 SEHNR and CDR2 FQNEAQ (reference sequence). The CDR3 runs 15 residues. V was pared by 4 bases and J by 2 bases, with 6 bases of the junction left unmatched. CDR3 coding DNA: TGTGCCAGCAGCTCATCCTGGACAGGGAACTATGGCTACACCTTC. Its protein product is CASSSSWTGNYGYTF.

Points on this clone: This sample also contains other DNA sequences that code for the same CDR3. The V gene is TRBV4-1, the J gene TRBJ2-2; the D gene could be TRBD1 or TRBD2 (6 bases each). Germline CDR1 MGHRA, CDR2 YSYEKL. This CDR3 contains 14 residues. Trimming removed 3 bases from V and 8 bases from J, with 13 bases in between. The CDR3 sequence: CASSQGWGAGELFF. In nucleotides, the CDR3 is TGCGCCAGCAGCCAGGGTTGGGGGGCTGGGGAGCTGTTTTTT.

The CDR3, as DNA: TGCAGCGTTGGGACAGAGAATAGCAATCAGCCCCAGCATTTT. Translation: CSVGTENSNQPQHF. The chain combines TRBV29-1 with TRBJ1-5; TRBD1 is a possible D gene (6 bases). Germline lookup yields CDR1 SQVTM and CDR2 ANQGSEA. The CDR3 sequence is 14 residues long. Between the trimmed V and J ends, which lost 4 bases and 0 bases, there was a span of 10 bases.

For the CDR3, the DNA is TGTGCCAGCCTAATCCGCGGCGGATACGAGCAGTACTTC. Protein sequence: CASLIRGGYEQYF. This chain uses TRBV5-8 with TRBJ2-7; D gene uncertain. This CDR3 spans 13 amino acids. CDR1 and CDR2 from the germline V gene are SGHTS and YDEGEE. V shed 7 bases and J shed 4 bases, with 15 bases lying between them.

The chain links TRBV2 to TRBJ2-7; TRBD1 matches at 9 bases. Per the germline V gene, CDR1 is SNHLY and CDR2 is FYNNEI. The CDR3 is made up of 13 amino acids. The trim removed 4 bases at V and 5 bases at J, leaving 3 bases unmatched. The CDR3 spells CASSGDRAHEQYF. The CDR3 DNA reads as TGTGCCAGCAGTGGGGACAGGGCGCACGAGCAGTACTTC.

Only one count was recorded for this clone. V and J are TRBV6-1 and TRBJ2-3, with D tentatively TRBD2 (6 bases). The V and J ends lost 3 bases and 6 bases respectively, with 16 bases between them. Germline values: CDR1 MNHNS, CDR2 SASEGT. CDR3 length: 15 amino acids. The CDR3 reads CASSEAGNGMDTQYF. The CDR3 coding sequence is TGTGCCAGCAGTGAGGCGGGGAATGGGATGGATACGCAGTATTTT.

The V gene is TRBV27, the J gene TRBJ2-1; 13 nucleotides match TRBD2. The CDR3 is 18 residues long. Germline V gene lookup returns CDR1 MNHEY and CDR2 SMNVEV (reference sequence). The ends lost 4 bases at V and 7 bases at J; junction bases unmatched: 13. The CDR3 DNA reads TGTGCCAGCAGTTCCACCTCGACTAGCGGGAGGTGGTCTAATGAGCAGTTCTTC. Translated: CASSSTSTSGRWSNEQFF.

The table lists this clone with a few counts. V usage is TRBV11-2 and J usage is TRBJ1-1; D gene ambiguous. The CDR3 runs 16 residues. Germline CDR1 SGHAT, CDR2 FQNNGV. With 1 base removed from V and 1 base from J, the gap between germline ends came to 13 bases. The DNA of the CDR3 is TGTGCCAGCAGCTTAGTAGCAGGTGTTCGGAACACTGAAGCTTTCTTT. This translates into CASSLVAGVRNTEAFF.

The chain has TRBV15 and TRBJ1-5; 10 nucleotides match TRBD1. This CDR3 region has 16 residues. The V gene's germline CDR1 is LNHNV and CDR2 YYDKDF (reference sequence). Trimming took 5 bases from V and 5 from J; bases not matched to a gene: 9. CDR3: CATSEYGTGVDQPQHF. CDR3 coding DNA: TGTGCCACCAGCGAATACGGGACAGGGGTCGATCAGCCCCAGCATTTT.

CDR3 bases: TGTGCCAGCTCGCTCCTTGGTAGCGGGAGATCCTACGAGCAGTACTTC. It yields the protein CASSLLGSGRSYEQYF. The chain combines TRBV18 with TRBJ2-7, with 9 bases fitting TRBD2. The length of the CDR3 is 16 residues. Germline trimming cut 6 bases from V and 1 base from J; bases unmatched to any gene: 10. Germline V gene lookup returns CDR1 KGHSH and CDR2 LQKENI. Complete variable domain (other parts from reference TRBV18 and TRBJ2-7): NAGVMQNPRHLVRRRGQEARLRCSPMKGHSHVYWYRQLPEEGLKFMVYLQKENIIDESGMPKERFSAEFPKEGPSILRIQQVVRGDSAAYFCASSLLGSGRSYEQYFGPGTRLTVT.

The rearrangement joins TRBV29-1 to TRBJ2-1, with TRBD2 matching 7 bases. The CDR3 consists of 13 residues. Germline CDR1 reads SQVTM; CDR2 reads ANQGSEA. V lost 8 bases to trimming and J lost 9 bases; unmatched junction nucleotides: 13. CDR3 sequence reads: CSLYRDYRGEQFF. In DNA form, the CDR3 reads TGCAGCCTTTACCGGGACTATCGCGGTGAGCAGTTCTTC.

A single count supports this clone. Here the CDR3 DNA reads TGTGCCAGCAGCGGGGGACAGGGGACCCAGTACTTC. It yields the protein CASSGGQGTQYF. This sequence joins TRBV5-8 and TRBJ2-5; 9 bases map to TRBD1. The trim removed 4 bases at V and 7 bases at J, leaving 2 bases unmatched. Germline-derived CDR1 and CDR2 are SGHTS and YDEGEE. This CDR3 has 12 amino acids.

The rearrangement uses TRBV7-9 and TRBJ2-5; TRBD1 matches at 8 bases. V was clipped by 3 bases and J by 5 bases; unmatched bases: 8. CDR3 length: 15 amino acids. Germline CDR1 is SEHNR and CDR2 is FQNEAQ (reference sequence). This CDR3 is CASSFPGRGLETQYF. CDR3 nucleotides: TGTGCCAGCAGCTTTCCTGGCAGGGGGCTGGAGACCCAGTACTTC.

This rearrangement joins TRBV10-3 to TRBJ2-5, with 11 bases identical to TRBD1. Trimming cost V 11 bases and J 3 bases; bases outside gene matches: 2. This CDR3 spans 12 amino acids. CDR1 ENHRY and CDR2 SYGVKD come from the germline V gene. The chain's CDR3 is CAVGQGEETQYF. CDR3 sequence (DNA): TGTGCCGTGGGACAGGGGGAAGAGACCCAGTACTTC.

The rearrangement links TRBV19 to TRBJ1-2, with TRBD1 matching over 7 bases. Losses at the gene ends were 2 bases for V and 7 bases for J; bases not matched to a gene: 4. CDR1 and CDR2 from the germline V gene are LNHDA and SQIVND (reference sequence). The CDR3 consists of 13 residues. Here the CDR3 reads CASSITGAGGYTF. DNA for the CDR3: TGTGCCAGTAGTATAACAGGGGCAGGTGGCTACACCTTC.

This clone appeared a few times. The chain joins TRBV15 to TRBJ2-2; D is undetermined. This CDR3 comprises 17 residues. V was pared by 0 bases and J by 0 bases, with 11 bases between. Germline V gene data show CDR1 as LNHNV and CDR2 as YYDKDF (reference sequence). The CDR3 reads CATSRDPPTPNTGELFF. CDR3 DNA: TGTGCCACCAGCAGAGATCCCCCGACACCGAACACCGGGGAGCTGTTTTTT.

The V gene is TRBV12-3 or TRBV12-4, the J gene TRBJ1-2; D remains unclear. The CDR3 runs 11 residues. V lost 5 bases, J lost 5 bases, and 6 bases lay in between. This CDR3 reads CASSESYGYTF. CDR3 nucleotides: TGTGCCAGCAGTGAATCGTATGGCTACACCTTC.

The rearrangement uses TRBV7-9 and TRBJ2-5; 9 nucleotides match TRBD1. The CDR3 totals 13 residues. Germline-derived CDR1 and CDR2 are SEHNR and FQNEAQ (reference sequence). With 4 bases clipped from V and 3 bases from J, the junction kept 0 bases outside the gene matches. The CDR3 DNA follows: TGTGCCAGCAGCTGGGACAGGGAAGAGACCCAGTACTTC. This translates into CASSWDREETQYF.

This clone was seen a handful of times. The gene calls are TRBV6-1 and TRBJ2-7; unclear D gene. Trimming removed 2 bases from V and 3 bases from J, with 8 bases in between. CDR1 and CDR2 (germline): MNHNS, SASEGT. The CDR3 contains 13 residues. CDR3 in DNA: TGTGCCAGCAGTGAAAGGGAAATCTACGAGCAGTACTTC. Translated, it gives CASSEREIYEQYF.